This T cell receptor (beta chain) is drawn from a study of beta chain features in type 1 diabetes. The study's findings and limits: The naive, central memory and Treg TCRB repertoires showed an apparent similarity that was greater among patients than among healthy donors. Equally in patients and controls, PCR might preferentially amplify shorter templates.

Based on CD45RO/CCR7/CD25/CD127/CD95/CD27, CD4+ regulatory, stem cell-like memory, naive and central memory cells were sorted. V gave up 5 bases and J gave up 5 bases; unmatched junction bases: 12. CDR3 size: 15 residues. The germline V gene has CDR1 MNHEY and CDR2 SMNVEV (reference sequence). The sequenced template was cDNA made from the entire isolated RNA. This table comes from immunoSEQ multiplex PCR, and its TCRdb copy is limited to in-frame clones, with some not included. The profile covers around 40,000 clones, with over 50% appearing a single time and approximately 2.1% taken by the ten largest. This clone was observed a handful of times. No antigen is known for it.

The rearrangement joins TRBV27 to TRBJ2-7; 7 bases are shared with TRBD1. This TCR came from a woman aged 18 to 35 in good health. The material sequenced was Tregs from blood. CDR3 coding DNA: TGTGCCAGCAGTGCACACAGGGGTGTGAGGAACGAGCAGTACTTC. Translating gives CASSAHRGVRNEQYF.